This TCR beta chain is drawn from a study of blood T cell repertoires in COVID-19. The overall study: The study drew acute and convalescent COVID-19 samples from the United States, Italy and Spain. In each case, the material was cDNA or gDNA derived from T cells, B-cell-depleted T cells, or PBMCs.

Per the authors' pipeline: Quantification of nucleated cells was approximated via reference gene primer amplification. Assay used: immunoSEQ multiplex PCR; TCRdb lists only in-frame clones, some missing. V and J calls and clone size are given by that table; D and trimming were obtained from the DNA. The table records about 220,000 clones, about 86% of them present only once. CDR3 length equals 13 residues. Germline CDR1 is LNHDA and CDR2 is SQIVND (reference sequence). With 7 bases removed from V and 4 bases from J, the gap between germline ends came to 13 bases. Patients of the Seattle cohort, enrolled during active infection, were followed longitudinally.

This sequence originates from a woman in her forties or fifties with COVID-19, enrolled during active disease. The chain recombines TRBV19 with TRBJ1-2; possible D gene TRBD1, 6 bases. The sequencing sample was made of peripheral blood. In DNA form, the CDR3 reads TGTGCCAGTATTGGACAGAGTTTCTATGGCTACACCTTC. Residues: CASIGQSFYGYTF.